Each of the 26 T cell receptor beta chains below was sequenced from the same sample in a study of T cells after yellow fever vaccination (dated by TCRdb to about 2019). This specimen's treatment or condition label, per the study, means: live attenuated yellow fever vaccine strain. Library prep was done by 5' RACE. The sequencer listed for this sample is Illumina HiSeq 2500. TCRdb trimmed the raw reads at Q25, called clones with MiXCR and kept productive beta chains. Every distinct CDR3 protein forms one entry, paired with its most common genes and DNA. A total of 450,000 to 550,000 distinct CDR3 sequences appear in this sample, under 25% of them only once. The top ten constitute 14% of the sample. The sequencing used PBMCs, collected 15 days after the yellow fever booster vaccination. Receptors originate from a man under 40 who received the YFV17D yellow fever vaccine.

The chain uses TRBV6-5 and TRBJ2-1; 9 nucleotides agree with TRBD2. The germline gives CDR1 MNHEY, CDR2 SVGAGI. The ends lost 0 bases at V and 2 bases at J; junction bases unmatched: 2. The CDR3 is 16 amino acids. The CDR3 spells CASSYSWTSAYNEQFF. CDR3 coding DNA: TGTGCCAGCAGTTACTCTTGGACTAGCGCCTACAATGAGCAGTTCTTC.

This clonotype occurred a few times. CDR3: CSARPGGRVQFF. DNA of the CDR3: TGCAGTGCTAGACCCGGGGGGCGGGTGCAGTTCTTC. This chain uses TRBV20-1 with TRBJ2-1; D perhaps matches TRBD2 (7 bases). The germline V gene encodes CDR1 DFQATT and CDR2 SNEGSKA (reference sequence). This CDR3 has 12 amino acids. Trimming left V 2 bases short and J 12 bases short, with 14 bases between.

The CDR3 bases are TGCGCCAGCAGCGGACAGACAGGGTTGGCGGACGAGCAGTACTTC. Translating gives CASSGQTGLADEQYF. The genes are TRBV5-1 and TRBJ2-7; 7 positions agree with TRBD1. Germline loops: CDR1 SGHRS, CDR2 YFSETQ. The CDR3 loop spans 15 amino acids. V gave up 4 bases and J gave up 5 bases; unmatched junction bases: 12. The variable domain in full, with the rest retrieved from reference TRBV5-1 and TRBJ2-7, is KAGVTQTPRYLIKTRGQQVTLSCSPISGHRSVSWYQQTPGQGLQFLFEYFSETQRNKGNFPGRFSGRQFSNSRSEMNVSTLELGDSALYLCASSGQTGLADEQYFGPGTRLTVT.

This clonotype was counted between two and nine times. The chain employs TRBV6-1 and TRBJ2-4, with D unclear. CDR3 size: 14 residues. The germline V and J ends were trimmed by 6 bases and 3 bases, with 12 bases remaining between them. Germline CDR1 reads MNHNS; CDR2 reads SASEGT. This CDR3 reads CASRPYFGKNIQYF. CDR3 nucleotide sequence: TGTGCCAGCAGACCTTATTTTGGCAAAAACATTCAGTACTTC.

There are a few counts of this clonotype. The V and J genes are TRBV6-1 and TRBJ2-5; D perhaps matches TRBD1 (6 bases). The CDR3 loop spans 14 amino acids. V lost 6 bases and J 7 bases, leaving 18 bases between the germline ends. Germline lookup yields CDR1 MNHNS and CDR2 SASEGT. CDR3 sequence reads: CASSDTGITWTQYF. CDR3 coding DNA: TGTGCCAGCAGCGATACAGGGATCACTTGGACCCAGTACTTC.

This clonotype was observed a handful of times. The rearrangement links TRBV5-1 to TRBJ1-1; D ambiguous. The CDR3 spans 14 residues. V lost 1 base, J lost 7 bases, and 14 bases lay in between. Germline V CDR1 and CDR2: SGHRS, YFSETQ. CDR3 nucleotides: TGCGCCAGCAGCTTGAGGGATGAAGAGGATGAAGCTTTCTTT. Translating it yields CASSLRDEEDEAFF.

V is TRBV9 and J is TRBJ2-2; perhaps TRBD2 as D (7 bases). The CDR3 runs to 15 residues. CDR1 and CDR2 (germline): SGDLS, YYNGEE. Deletions cut 0 bases from V and 4 bases from J, with 10 bases between. CDR3 amino acids: CASSVERGGTGELFF. CDR3 DNA: TGTGCCAGCAGCGTAGAGAGGGGGGGCACCGGGGAGCTGTTTTTT.

V and J are TRBV7-2 and TRBJ2-1, with TRBD1 matching 7 bases. Germline loops: CDR1 SGHTA, CDR2 FQGNSA. The J segment lost 10 bases and the V segment lost 0 bases, leaving 3 bases of the junction unmatched. The CDR3 loop spans 13 amino acids. In DNA form, the CDR3 reads TGTGCCAGCAGCTTAGCGGAAGGGGGCGAGCAGTTCTTC. Residues: CASSLAEGGEQFF.

This clonotype showed up just a few times. The junction shows a germline mismatch at one end, possibly a read error. The V gene is TRBV5-6, the J gene TRBJ2-7; the D gene could be TRBD1 or TRBD2 (5 bases each). From germline, CDR1 is SGHDT and CDR2 YYEEEE. The CDR3 runs 12 residues. CDR3: CASSPQSGLQDF. The CDR3 DNA sequence: TGTGCCAGCAGCCCCCAGTCGGGGTTACAGGACTTC.

This rearrangement joins TRBV28 to TRBJ1-1; D is ambiguous. Per germline, CDR1 MDHEN and CDR2 SYDVKM. The CDR3 is 16 amino acids. Trimming pared 7 bases from V and 0 bases from J, leaving 18 bases between. The CDR3 nucleotides read TGTGCCAGCACCCGGGCCTTAATGAGGATGAACACTGAAGCTTTCTTT. Protein product: CASTRALMRMNTEAFF.

The chain joins TRBV14 to TRBJ2-1; 7 bases are shared with TRBD2. The germline gives CDR1 SGHDN, CDR2 FVKESK. The CDR3 length is 17 residues. The ends lost 1 base at V and 3 bases at J; junction bases unmatched: 9. CDR3 nucleotides: TGTGCCAGCAGCCAAGTTCGTAGGTCTAGCGGCTACAATGAGCAGTTCTTC. Protein: CASSQVRRSSGYNEQFF.

In this sample, this clonotype turned up a few times. The J gene is TRBJ2-7, the V gene TRBV20-1; the match to TRBD2 covers 11 bases. V lost 3 bases and J lost 5; bases outside the gene matches: 6. Germline CDR1 reads DFQATT; CDR2 reads SNEGSKA (reference sequence). The CDR3 has 14 residues. In DNA form, the CDR3 reads TGCAGTGCTAGCAGACTAGCGGGAATCAACGAGCAGTACTTC. Its protein is CSASRLAGINEQYF.

There are many counts of this clonotype. The CDR3 sequence is CASSLRLSSYNEQFF. The CDR3 DNA sequence: TGCGCCAGCAGCTTGAGGCTGAGCTCCTACAATGAGCAGTTCTTC. J is TRBJ2-1 and V is TRBV5-1, with no clear D. V lost 1 base, J lost 0 bases, and 8 bases lay in between. This CDR3 is built from 15 residues. In germline, CDR1 is SGHRS, CDR2 YFSETQ. The full variable domain, rest sourced from reference TRBV5-1 and TRBJ2-1, is KAGVTQTPRYLIKTRGQQVTLSCSPISGHRSVSWYQQTPGQGLQFLFEYFSETQRNKGNFPGRFSGRQFSNSRSEMNVSTLELGDSALYLCASSLRLSSYNEQFFGPGTRLTVL.

This rearrangement joins TRBV4-3 to TRBJ1-2; 10 nucleotides match TRBD1. The CDR3 has 15 residues. The trim removed 3 bases at V and 7 bases at J, leaving 8 bases unmatched. Germline CDR1 reads LGHNA; CDR2 reads YSLEER. The CDR3 DNA reads as TGCGCCAGCAGCCAGGTTGGGACAGGGGCTAGTGGCTACACCTTC. It encodes CASSQVGTGASGYTF.

The CDR3 DNA sequence: TGCAGCGTTGTAAGCGGAGTTAGCACAGATACGCAGTATTTT. This codes for CSVVSGVSTDTQYF. V usage is TRBV29-1 and J usage is TRBJ2-3, with D perhaps matching TRBD2 (5 bases). The ends were cut back, 4 bases at V and 0 bases at J, with 11 bases in the middle. The CDR3 has 14 amino acids. Germline CDR1 and CDR2: SQVTM and ANQGSEA.

The sample holds a few counts of this clonotype. This chain uses TRBV6-2 or TRBV6-3 with TRBJ2-3; D not resolved. The CDR3 is made up of 14 amino acids. Trimming took 8 bases from V and 4 from J, leaving 16 bases between them. From germline, CDR1 is MNHEY and CDR2 SVGEGT. CDR3 coding DNA: TGTGCCAGCTGCCAGTCGTACTTGTCAGATACGCAGTATTTT. Translated, it gives CASCQSYLSDTQYF.

This clonotype was recorded a few times. The genes are TRBV29-1 and TRBJ2-5, with D possibly TRBD2 on 5 matching bases. Germline V gene sequence: CDR1 SQVTM, CDR2 ANQGSEA. This CDR3 is built from 14 residues. V dropped 7 bases and J dropped 4 bases, with 19 bases sitting between them. The CDR3 loop reads CSAFGLNEGETQYF. CDR3 coding DNA: TGCAGCGCTTTCGGGCTCAACGAGGGAGAGACCCAGTACTTC.

The chain combines TRBV20-1 with TRBJ1-2, with D possibly TRBD1 on 6 matching bases. The V end lost 5 bases, the J end lost 6 bases, and 19 bases lay between the germline ends. CDR3 length equals 14 residues. In germline, CDR1 is DFQATT, CDR2 SNEGSKA (reference sequence). The CDR3 loop reads CSARPYRVVDGYTF. DNA for the CDR3: TGCAGTGCTCGACCTTACAGGGTAGTGGATGGCTACACCTTC.

Only a few counts were recorded for this clonotype. The V call is TRBV5-1, the J call TRBJ2-1, with 8 bases aligning to TRBD2. Germline CDR1 and CDR2: SGHRS and YFSETQ. The ends lost 5 bases at V and 2 bases at J; junction bases unmatched: 12. This CDR3 contains 17 residues. CDR3: CASSPSGSIMAYNEQFF. The CDR3 DNA sequence: TGCGCCAGCAGTCCCAGCGGGAGTATTATGGCCTACAATGAGCAGTTCTTC.

This clonotype was counted a few times. This chain joins TRBV12-3 or TRBV12-4 and TRBJ2-2, with 7 bases aligning to TRBD2. Trimming at V came to 2 bases and at J to 7 bases, leaving 4 bases not matched to a gene. The CDR3 is 14 residues long. CDR3: CASSLWEGDGELFF. The CDR3 coding sequence is TGTGCCAGCAGTTTATGGGAGGGCGACGGGGAGCTGTTTTTT.

The sample holds a few counts of this clonotype. The chain links TRBV7-2 to TRBJ1-3, with 7 bases lining up with TRBD1. Unmatched junction bases numbered 8, after V lost 4 bases and J lost 2 bases. CDR1 and CDR2 (germline): SGHTA, FQGNSA. The length of the CDR3 is 16 residues. The CDR3 DNA sequence: TGTGCCAGCAGCTACCTACAGGGGACGGCTGGAAACACCATATATTTT. Amino acid sequence: CASSYLQGTAGNTIYF.

The chain carries TRBV28 and TRBJ1-2; 8 nucleotides line up with TRBD1. Trimming at V came to 4 bases and at J to 4 bases, leaving 11 bases not matched to a gene. Germline CDR1 MDHEN, CDR2 SYDVKM. The CDR3 is 16 residues long. This chain's CDR3 is CASSSLDRVGAYGYTF. CDR3 DNA: TGTGCCAGCAGTTCGCTGGACAGGGTTGGTGCCTATGGCTACACCTTC.

This clonotype has a handful of counts. The V gene is TRBV12-5, the J gene TRBJ2-7; weak D call: TRBD2 (5 bases). The ends were cut back, 2 bases at V and 4 bases at J, with 9 bases in the middle. The CDR3 loop spans 13 amino acids. Germline loops: CDR1 LGHNT, CDR2 FRNRAP. Here the CDR3 DNA reads TGTGCTAGTGGTTTGACTTCGGGGTACGAGCAGTACTTC. Protein sequence: CASGLTSGYEQYF.

This clonotype was counted only a few times. J is TRBJ2-7 and V is TRBV6-1; 9 bases are shared with TRBD2. The germline CDR1 and CDR2 sequences are MNHNS and SASEGT. The V segment lost 5 bases and the J segment 12 bases; nucleotides outside the gene matches: 20. CDR3 length: 16 amino acids. The CDR3 region has the DNA TGTGCCAGCAGTCCCCTGGAACTAGCGGGCTCTCTCGGTCGGTACTTC. Its translation: CASSPLELAGSLGRYF.

The rearrangement joins TRBV18 to TRBJ2-3; TRBD2 matches 11 bases. V shed 6 bases and J 5 bases; nucleotides not matched to a gene: 7. The germline V gene has CDR1 KGHSH and CDR2 LQKENI. The CDR3 loop spans 15 amino acids. This chain's CDR3 is CASSIAGGPVDTQYF. The CDR3 DNA reads as TGTGCCAGCTCCATAGCGGGAGGGCCGGTAGATACGCAGTATTTT.

V gene TRBV6-5 combines with J gene TRBJ2-1; D is possibly TRBD2 (5 bases). Germline loops: CDR1 MNHEY, CDR2 SVGAGI. Trimming took off 2 bases at V and 1 base at J, with 6 bases between the two ends. CDR3 length: 14 amino acids. The CDR3 reads CASSYTGSYNEQFF. The CDR3, as DNA: TGTGCCAGCAGTTACACGGGATCCTACAATGAGCAGTTCTTC.